This T cell receptor (beta chain) was identified during a study of shared clonotypes between healthy human individuals. The CDR3 totals 15 residues. Germline CDR1 LGHNA, CDR2 YSLEER. V dropped 1 base and J dropped 4 bases, with 11 bases sitting between them. Data came from immunoSEQ multiplex PCR; TCRdb stores just in-frame clones and leaves some out. Altogether more than 2,000,000 clones are present, roughly nine tenths being singletons, with the ten largest covering under 0.15%. The sample consisted of naive CD4+ T cells sorted from blood. Noted subset: CD45RA+ positively selected. This clonotype was sampled from a man aged 18 to 35 in good health. This chain uses TRBV4-3 with TRBJ2-1; tentative D call: TRBD2 (5 bases). CDR3 sequence: CASSQGARAYNEQFF. In DNA form, the CDR3 reads TGCGCCAGCAGCCAAGGCGCGCGGGCTTACAATGAGCAGTTCTTC.